Following are 10 T cell receptor beta chains from one sample sequenced in a study of blood T cell repertoires in COVID-19. Profiling relied on immunoSEQ multiplex PCR, and the TCRdb table lists in-frame clones only, not all of them. Of roughly 30,000 clones listed, approximately 81% are singletons. Sequencing was carried out using peripheral blood. The source of these receptors is an elderly man with active COVID-19.

This chain links TRBV20-1 with TRBJ1-2, with 7 nucleotides matching TRBD1. CDR1 DFQATT and CDR2 SNEGSKA come from the germline V gene (reference sequence). CDR3 length: 10 residues. Trimming removed 8 bases from V and 7 bases from J; junction bases left unmatched: 4. For the CDR3, the DNA is TGCAGTATATACAGGGGTGGCTACACCTTC. Encoded protein: CSIYRGGYTF.

The chain carries TRBV4-2 and TRBJ2-5, with TRBD2 matching over 8 bases. Trimming cost V 3 bases and J 1 base; bases outside gene matches: 19. There are 20 residues in the CDR3. CDR1 LGHNA and CDR2 YNFKEQ come from the germline V gene. The CDR3 bases are TGTGCCAGCAGCCAGGAACAACCTTGGCTGGCGGGGGGACTCCAAGAGACCCAGTACTTC. Protein sequence: CASSQEQPWLAGGLQETQYF.

The chain combines TRBV7-8 with TRBJ2-7, with TRBD1 identical over 7 bases. This CDR3 comprises 13 residues. The germline V gene encodes CDR1 SGHVS and CDR2 FQNEAQ. V shed 4 bases and J 5 bases; nucleotides not matched to a gene: 5. CDR3 bases: TGTGCCAGCAGCTCGCAGGACAGGCACGAGCAGTACTTC. Protein sequence: CASSSQDRHEQYF. Supplemented by reference TRBV7-8 and TRBJ2-7, the full variable domain reads GAGVSQSPRYKVAKRGQDVALRCDPISGHVSLFWYQQALGQGPEFLTYFQNEAQLDKSGLPSDRFFAERPEGSVSTLKIQRTQQEDSAVYLCASSSQDRHEQYFGPGTRLTVT.

The chain employs TRBV6-5 and TRBJ2-5; D call uncertain. Germline loops: CDR1 MNHEY, CDR2 SVGAGI. The CDR3 is 13 residues long. V lost 0 bases and J 2 bases, leaving 4 bases between the germline ends. CDR3 in DNA: TGTGCCAGCAGTTACTCTTCACAAGAGACCCAGTACTTC. Encoded protein: CASSYSSQETQYF.

The V and J genes are TRBV2 and TRBJ1-1, with D unclear. The length of the CDR3 is 13 residues. Germline V gene sequence: CDR1 SNHLY, CDR2 FYNNEI. V lost 4 bases, J lost 4 bases, and 10 bases lay in between. This CDR3 is CASSAGPSTEAFF. The CDR3 DNA is TGTGCCAGCAGTGCCGGTCCTTCCACTGAAGCTTTCTTT.

The chain is built from TRBV6-5 and TRBJ1-5; no firm D call. Trimming cost V 6 bases and J 4 bases, with 10 bases left between them. This CDR3 spans 13 amino acids. Germline V gene sequence: CDR1 MNHEY, CDR2 SVGAGI. The CDR3 reads CASSRSGNQPQHF. CDR3 bases: TGTGCCAGCAGCCGTTCAGGTAATCAGCCCCAGCATTTT.

The V call is TRBV5-1, the J call TRBJ1-4; no clear D gene. Germline CDR1 SGHRS, CDR2 YFSETQ. With 1 base removed from V and 11 bases from J, the gap between germline ends came to 18 bases. The CDR3 loop spans 15 amino acids. The CDR3 sequence: CASSLSPEPGEKLFF. DNA of the CDR3: TGCGCCAGCAGCTTGTCTCCAGAACCTGGGGAGAAACTGTTTTTT.

The chain combines TRBV6-5 with TRBJ1-5; D gene ambiguous. With 6 bases removed from V and 6 bases from J, the gap between germline ends came to 18 bases. Germline lookup yields CDR1 MNHEY and CDR2 SVGAGI. The CDR3 totals 15 residues. DNA of the CDR3: TGTGCCAGCAGGACCTCGGGGAGGGTGAGTCAGCCCCAGCATTTT. Its translation: CASRTSGRVSQPQHF.

This CDR3 is CASSHHDRGGMNTEAFF. CDR3 DNA sequence: TGCGCCAGCAGCCATCACGACAGGGGTGGGATGAACACTGAAGCTTTCTTT. The rearrangement joins TRBV5-1 to TRBJ1-1; 8 bases are shared with TRBD1. Germline loops: CDR1 SGHRS, CDR2 YFSETQ. There are 17 residues in the CDR3. V shed 4 bases, J shed 0 bases, and the junction held 11 bases outside the gene matches.

This rearrangement joins TRBV30 to TRBJ1-2; 9 nucleotides match TRBD1. The V gene end was trimmed by 3 bases and the J gene end by 2 bases; junction bases not matched to a gene: 4. Germline V gene data show CDR1 as GTSNPN and CDR2 as SVGIG (reference sequence). The CDR3 covers 14 residues. The CDR3 is CAWSETGGNYGYTF. In DNA form, the CDR3 reads TGTGCCTGGAGCGAGACAGGGGGGAACTATGGCTACACCTTC.